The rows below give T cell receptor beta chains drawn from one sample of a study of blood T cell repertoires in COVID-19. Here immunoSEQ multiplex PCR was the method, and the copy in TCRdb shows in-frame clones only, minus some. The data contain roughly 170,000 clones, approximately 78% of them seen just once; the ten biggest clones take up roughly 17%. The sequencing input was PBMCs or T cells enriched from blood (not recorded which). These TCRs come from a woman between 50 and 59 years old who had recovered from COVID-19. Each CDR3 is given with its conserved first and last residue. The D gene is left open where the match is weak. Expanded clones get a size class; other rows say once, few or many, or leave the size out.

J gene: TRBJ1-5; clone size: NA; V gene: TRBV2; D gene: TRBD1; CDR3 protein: CASSVRTGYGNQPQHF; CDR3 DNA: TGTGCCAGCAGTGTAAGGACAGGGTACGGCAATCAGCCCCAGCATTTT
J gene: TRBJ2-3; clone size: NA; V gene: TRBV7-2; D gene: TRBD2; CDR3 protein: CASSLVSGRADTQYF; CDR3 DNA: TGTGCCAGCAGCTTAGTTAGCGGGAGGGCAGATACGCAGTATTTT
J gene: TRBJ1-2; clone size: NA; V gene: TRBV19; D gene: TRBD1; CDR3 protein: CASSIPFGQGYGYTF; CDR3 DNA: TGTGCCAGTTCTATACCGTTTGGACAGGGCTATGGCTACACCTTC
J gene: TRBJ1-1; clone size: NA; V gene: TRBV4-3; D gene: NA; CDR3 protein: CASSQAPDGGITEAFF; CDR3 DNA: TGCGCCAGCAGCCAAGCCCCGGACGGAGGGATCACTGAAGCTTTCTTT
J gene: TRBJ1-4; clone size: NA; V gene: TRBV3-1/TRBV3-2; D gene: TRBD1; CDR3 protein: CASSQGEQGAREKLFF; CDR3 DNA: TGTGCCAGCAGCCAAGGGGAACAGGGGGCGCGGGAAAAACTGTTTTTT
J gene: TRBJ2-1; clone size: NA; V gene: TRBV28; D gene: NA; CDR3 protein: CASRGGRGGSTFYNEQFF; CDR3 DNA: TGTGCCAGCAGGGGGGGCCGGGGCGGGAGTACCTTCTACAATGAGCAGTTCTTC
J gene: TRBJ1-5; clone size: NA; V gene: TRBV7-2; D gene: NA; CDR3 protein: CASSLGARSNQPQHF; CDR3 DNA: TGTGCCAGCAGCTTAGGGGCACGGAGCAATCAGCCCCAGCATTTT
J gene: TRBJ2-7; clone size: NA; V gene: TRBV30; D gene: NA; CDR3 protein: CACLPWGQGRLGQYF; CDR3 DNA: TGTGCCTGTTTACCCTGGGGGCAGGGAAGGCTTGGGCAGTACTTC
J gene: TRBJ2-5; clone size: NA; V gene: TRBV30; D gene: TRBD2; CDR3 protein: CAWSVGLAGAGETQYF; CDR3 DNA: TGTGCCTGGAGTGTGGGACTAGCGGGAGCGGGGGAGACCCAGTACTTC
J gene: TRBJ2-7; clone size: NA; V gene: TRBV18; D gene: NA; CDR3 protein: CASSPGPGVGEQYF; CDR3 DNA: TGTGCCAGCTCACCCGGACCGGGAGTAGGCGAGCAGTACTTC
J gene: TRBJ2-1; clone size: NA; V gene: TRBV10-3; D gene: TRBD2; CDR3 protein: CAISEGTSGKNEQFF; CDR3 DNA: TGTGCCATCAGTGAGGGTACTAGCGGGAAAAATGAGCAGTTCTTC
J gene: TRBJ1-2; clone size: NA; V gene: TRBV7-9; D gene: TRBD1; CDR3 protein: CASRSGQIGNYGYTF; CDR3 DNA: TGTGCCAGCAGATCGGGACAGATTGGGAACTATGGCTACACCTTC
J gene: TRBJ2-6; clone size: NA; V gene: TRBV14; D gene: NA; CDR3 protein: CASSQGRGASGANVLTF; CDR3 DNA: TGTGCCAGCAGCCAAGGACGGGGAGCCTCTGGGGCCAACGTCCTGACTTTC
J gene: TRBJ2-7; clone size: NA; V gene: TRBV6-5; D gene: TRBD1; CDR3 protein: CASSYAGGAYEQYF; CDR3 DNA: TGTGCCAGCAGTTACGCAGGGGGCGCGTACGAGCAGTACTTC
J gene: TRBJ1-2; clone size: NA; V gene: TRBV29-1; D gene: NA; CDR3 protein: CSVDRQTNYGYTF; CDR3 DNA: TGCAGCGTTGATAGACAGACGAACTATGGCTACACCTTC
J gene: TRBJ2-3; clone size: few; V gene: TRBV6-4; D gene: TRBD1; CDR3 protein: CASSDSKGQGADTQYF; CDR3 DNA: TGTGCCAGCAGTGACTCCAAGGGACAGGGGGCAGATACGCAGTATTTT
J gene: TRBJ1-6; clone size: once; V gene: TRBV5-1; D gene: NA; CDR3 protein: CASSLDGSGGSPLHF; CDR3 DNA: TGCGCCAGCAGCTTGGATGGCAGTGGAGGATCACCCCTCCACTTT
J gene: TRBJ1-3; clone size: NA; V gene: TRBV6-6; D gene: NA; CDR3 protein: CASSPVGGTGNTIYF; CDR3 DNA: TGTGCCAGCAGCCCCGTGGGGGGAACTGGAAACACCATATATTTT
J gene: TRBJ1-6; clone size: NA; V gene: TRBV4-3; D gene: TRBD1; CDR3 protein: CASSRGQGPNSPLHF; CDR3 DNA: TGCGCCAGCAGCCGAGGACAGGGCCCAAATTCACCCCTCCACTTT
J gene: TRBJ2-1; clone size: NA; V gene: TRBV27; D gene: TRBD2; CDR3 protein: CASSQGTSGSNEQFF; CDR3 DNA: TGTGCCAGCAGCCAAGGGACTAGCGGGAGTAATGAGCAGTTCTTC
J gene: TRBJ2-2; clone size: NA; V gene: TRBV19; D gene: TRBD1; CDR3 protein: CASIRSGTGVRTGELFF; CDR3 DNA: TGTGCCAGTATAAGGTCGGGGACAGGGGTCAGGACCGGGGAGCTGTTTTTT
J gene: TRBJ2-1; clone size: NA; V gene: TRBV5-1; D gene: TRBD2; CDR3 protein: CASSQYTGGLANEQFF; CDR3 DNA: TGCGCCAGCAGCCAATACACCGGAGGACTAGCCAATGAGCAGTTCTTC
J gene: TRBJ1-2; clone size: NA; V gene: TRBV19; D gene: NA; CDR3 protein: CASSKQPNYGYTF; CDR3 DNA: TGTGCCAGTAGTAAACAGCCTAACTATGGCTACACCTTC
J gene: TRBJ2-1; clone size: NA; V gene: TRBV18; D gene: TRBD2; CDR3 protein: CASSPGLAAYNEQFF; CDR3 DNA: TGTGCCAGCTCACCAGGACTAGCGGCCTACAATGAGCAGTTCTTC
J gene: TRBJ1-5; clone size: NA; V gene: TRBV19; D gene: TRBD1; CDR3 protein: CASGTGSNQPQHF; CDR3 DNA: TGTGCCAGTGGGACAGGCTCCAATCAGCCCCAGCATTTT
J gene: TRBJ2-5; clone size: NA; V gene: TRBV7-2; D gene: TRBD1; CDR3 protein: CASSTRQGQETQYF; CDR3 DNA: TGTGCCAGCAGCACGAGACAGGGCCAAGAGACCCAGTACTTC
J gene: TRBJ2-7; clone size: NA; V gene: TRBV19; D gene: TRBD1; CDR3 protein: CASRGAGQGAGEQYF; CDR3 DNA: TGTGCCAGTCGAGGGGCGGGACAGGGGGCCGGCGAGCAGTACTTC
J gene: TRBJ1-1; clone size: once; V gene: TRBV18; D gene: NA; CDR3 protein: CASSLTTVWGTEAFF; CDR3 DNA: TGTGCCAGCTCACTCACGACAGTCTGGGGCACTGAAGCTTTCTTT
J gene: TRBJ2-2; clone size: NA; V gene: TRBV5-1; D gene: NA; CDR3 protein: CASTLAVNTGELFF; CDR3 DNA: TGCGCCAGCACTCTAGCCGTGAACACCGGGGAGCTGTTTTTT
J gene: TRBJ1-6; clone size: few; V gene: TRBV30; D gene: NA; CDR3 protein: CAWSVRGGRNSPLHF; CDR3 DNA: TGTGCCTGGAGTGTACGCGGGGGGCGGAATTCACCCCTCCACTTT
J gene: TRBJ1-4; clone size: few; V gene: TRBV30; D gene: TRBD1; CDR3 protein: CAFIHSGTGNEKLFF; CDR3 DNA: TGTGCCTTTATACACTCCGGGACAGGAAATGAAAAACTGTTTTTT
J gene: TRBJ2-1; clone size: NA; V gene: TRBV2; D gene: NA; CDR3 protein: CASSENSNEQFF; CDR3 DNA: TGTGCCAGCAGTGAAAACAGCAATGAGCAGTTCTTC
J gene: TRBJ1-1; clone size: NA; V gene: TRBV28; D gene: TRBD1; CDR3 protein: CASSPGTGYTEAFF; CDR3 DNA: TGTGCCAGCAGTCCCGGGACAGGGTACACTGAAGCTTTCTTT
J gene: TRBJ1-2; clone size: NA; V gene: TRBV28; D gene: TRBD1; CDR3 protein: CASSLGTAVYGYTF; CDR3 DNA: TGTGCCAGCAGTTTAGGGACAGCAGTCTATGGCTACACCTTC
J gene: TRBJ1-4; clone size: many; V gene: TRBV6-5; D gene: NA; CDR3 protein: CASSRPRGEKEKLFF; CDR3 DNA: TGTGCCAGCAGCCGTCCCAGAGGCGAGAAGGAAAAACTGTTTTTT
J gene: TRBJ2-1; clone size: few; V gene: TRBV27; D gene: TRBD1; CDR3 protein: CASGGRTGGPASWNEQFF; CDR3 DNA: TGTGCCAGCGGGGGGAGGACAGGGGGCCCCGCGAGTTGGAATGAGCAGTTCTTC
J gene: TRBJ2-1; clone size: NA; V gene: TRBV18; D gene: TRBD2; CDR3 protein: CASSPRPRGLAMNEQFF; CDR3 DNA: TGTGCCAGCTCACCAAGGCCTCGGGGACTAGCGATGAATGAGCAGTTCTTC
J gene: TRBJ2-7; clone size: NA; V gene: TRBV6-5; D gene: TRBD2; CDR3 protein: CASSLAGGEYEQYF; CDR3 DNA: TGTGCCAGCAGTTTAGCGGGAGGGGAGTACGAGCAGTACTTC
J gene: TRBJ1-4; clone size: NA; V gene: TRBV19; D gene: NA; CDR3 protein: CASSMEASGGMDEKLFF; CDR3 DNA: TGTGCCAGTAGTATGGAGGCGTCGGGGGGTATGGATGAAAAACTGTTTTTT
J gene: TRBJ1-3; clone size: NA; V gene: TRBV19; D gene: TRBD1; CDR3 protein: CASSHRGWGNTIYF; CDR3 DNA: TGTGCCAGTAGTCACAGGGGCTGGGGAAACACCATATATTTT
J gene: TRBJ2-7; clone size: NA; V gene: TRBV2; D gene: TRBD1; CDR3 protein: CASSDRGQGHEQYF; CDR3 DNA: TGTGCCAGCAGTGACCGTGGACAGGGCCACGAGCAGTACTTC
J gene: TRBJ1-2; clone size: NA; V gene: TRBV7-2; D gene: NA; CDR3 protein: CASSSARNYGYTF; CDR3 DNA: TGTGCCAGCAGTAGCGCCCGTAACTATGGCTACACCTTC